The clone carrying this TCR beta chain has a handful of counts. Its antigen is currently unknown. V was cut by 11 bases and J by 6 bases, with 20 bases left in between. The germline gives CDR1 LNHDA, CDR2 SQIVND (reference sequence). CDR3 size: 14 residues. This sample was taken from a study of cytomegalovirus exposure and HLA in healthy donors. Study observations and caveats: A later analysis reported that several of the most significant clusters appeared to be linked to common viral pathogens, among them Epstein-Barr virus. TCR beta sequences reportedly predicted the HLA-A and HLA-B alleles of most subjects accurately.

Both 60 Vbeta primers and 13 Jbeta primers went into the PCR. TCRdb's copy holds only in-frame clones and misses some; the assay was immunoSEQ multiplex PCR. The table has 35,000 to 45,000 clones, nearly 55% seen once. The sequencing sample was made of PBMCs. The V and J genes are TRBV19 and TRBJ2-1; TRBD1 is a possible D gene (5 bases). This clonotype was obtained from a woman in her 40s in good health and CMV-seropositive. The CDR3 bases are TGTGCCTGTCATGCAGTGCCCAGGGCCAATGAGCAGTTCTTC. It specifies CACHAVPRANEQFF.